This T cell receptor beta chain originates from a study of blood T cell repertoires in COVID-19. This clone was detected only a few times. The germline V gene encodes CDR1 SGHDT and CDR2 YYEEEE. V shed 3 bases and J 3 bases; nucleotides not matched to a gene: 9. This CDR3 has 16 residues. Using immunoSEQ multiplex PCR, the repertoire was profiled, and TCRdb retains in-frame clones only, with some absent. Seen here are some 320,000 clones, more than 90% observed once, and the top ten hold roughly 2.5%. The specimen was PBMCs or T cells enriched from blood (not recorded which). The origin of this receptor is a man in his fifties or sixties who had recovered from COVID-19. The chain links TRBV5-6 to TRBJ2-3; 8 nucleotides agree with TRBD2. CDR3 sequence reads: CASSSSGSGWTDTQYF. The CDR3 coding sequence is TGTGCCAGCAGCTCCAGCGGGAGTGGGTGGACAGATACGCAGTATTTT.